This T cell receptor beta chain stems from a study of T cell responses to AZD1222 COVID-19 vaccine. Profiling relied on immunoSEQ multiplex PCR, and the TCRdb table lists in-frame clones only, not all of them. The profile shows some 160,000 clones, 88% of them singletons. This clone was picked up one time. The target antigen is unknown. Overall study findings and caveats: Only a handful of AZD1222 recipients, several in all, had baseline seropositivity.

Germline CDR1 SGDLS, CDR2 YYNGEE. V lost 3 bases and J 7 bases, leaving 18 bases between the germline ends. The CDR3 is 15 residues long. The material sequenced was peripheral blood, taken on day 0 of AZD1222 vaccination. The clonotype was recovered from an adult in good health. V is TRBV9 and J is TRBJ2-3; D may be TRBD1 or TRBD2 (5 bases each). The CDR3 loop reads CASSADGTTANTQYF. CDR3 sequence (DNA): TGTGCCAGCAGCGCAGATGGGACCACGGCTAATACGCAGTATTTT.